This T cell receptor beta chain is from a study of a mutant IDH1 vaccine in newly diagnosed glioma. Turning to the study itself: Vaccinations were initiated 4-6 weeks following radiotherapy alone, or were given together with temozolomide cycles. Before enrollment, the patients had been treated with radiotherapy alone, temozolomide alone, or both together. Most of them had received both.

Findings of the study overall: Variations in leading peripheral T cell clonotypes appeared to have no connection with pseudoprogression. Among all patients, vaccine-induced immune responses occurred in roughly 93%.

This clone appeared a few times. Its matching antigen is unknown. Regarding time point: week 23, last vaccination. Each dose delivered 300 ug of mutant IDH1 20-mer peptide subcutaneously with imiquimod. TCRdb keeps only in-frame clones here, not all; method: immunoSEQ multiplex PCR. Among about 55,000 clones listed, approximately 80% were seen once. The receptor was isolated from a man aged 40-49 years with glioma. Material: PBMCs, obtained from a glioma patient whose treatment included an IDH1 peptide vaccine.

The CDR3 loop is CASSYRQGVYEQYF. The CDR3 region has the DNA TGTGCCAGCAGTTACCGACAGGGGGTCTACGAGCAGTACTTC. J is TRBJ2-7 and V is TRBV6-5; 9 nucleotides line up with TRBD1. This CDR3 contains 14 residues. J lost 3 bases, V lost 2 bases, and 2 bases had no gene match. Germline V gene sequence: CDR1 MNHEY, CDR2 SVGAGI.